This T cell receptor beta chain was profiled in a study of blood T cell repertoires in COVID-19. On the study more broadly: Samples came from the United States, Italy and Spain, spanning acute and convalescent COVID-19. T cells, B-cell-depleted T cells, or PBMCs provided the cDNA or gDNA that served as material.

Germline CDR1 LGHDT, CDR2 YNNKEL (reference sequence). V gave up 4 bases and J gave up 0 bases, with 16 bases separating them. The CDR3 totals 16 residues. Per the study methods: Reference gene primer amplification yielded estimated nucleated cell counts. TCRdb's copy holds only in-frame clones and misses some; the assay was immunoSEQ multiplex PCR. The V and J calls and clone size are taken from that table; D and trimming were inferred from the DNA. The repertoire holds roughly 120,000 clones, with about three quarters as singletons. Only one count was recorded for this clone. Material for sequencing was peripheral blood. The clonotype was recovered from a human donor in a cohort sampled during active or convalescent COVID-19. J is TRBJ2-7 and V is TRBV3-1 (or the pseudogene TRBV3-2); no firm D call. The CDR3 bases are TGTGCCAGCAGCCTCGTCACAACAACCTCCTCCTACGAGCAGTACTTC. Protein product: CASSLVTTTSSYEQYF.